A single sample is the source of the 8 T cell receptor beta chains below, sequenced in a study of T cell repertoires in cytomegalovirus infection (dated by TCRdb to the late 2010s). The antigens for these receptors are not known. What the treatment or condition label conveys for this sample: in vitro stimulation with specific CMV peptide epitopes to enrich CMV-specific T cells. Sequencing took place on an Illumina HiSeq 1500. TCRdb reworked the public reads: Q25 trimming with fastp, MiXCR clone assembly, productive beta chains retained. Entries are consolidated by CDR3 protein sequence, retaining the most common genes and DNA. Present in this sample are hundreds of thousands of distinct CDR3 sequences, less than 40% of which were seen just once. In total, the top ten clones hold 11% to 15% of the sample. The material sequenced was cultured CD8+ T cells from PBMCs, taken from culture after CMV antigen stimulation. These receptors all stem from a human donor in good health (CMV status not recorded). Some clones in this sample may be carry-over from other donors' samples.

This clonotype was observed a few times. V is TRBV11-2 and J is TRBJ2-7; TRBD1 is a possible D gene (6 bases). This CDR3 region has 13 residues. The V and J ends lost 6 bases and 5 bases respectively, with 14 bases between them. Looked up from germline, CDR1 is SGHAT and CDR2 is FQNNGV. CDR3 in amino acids: CASSQGRIHEQYV. Here the CDR3 DNA reads TGTGCCAGCAGTCAGGGGCGTATCCACGAGCAGTACGTC.

Comments on this clonotype: This clone may be a read error of a much larger clone one base away. V and J are TRBV11-2 and TRBJ2-3; 7 positions match TRBD2. Germline CDR1 SGHAT, CDR2 FQNNGV. The CDR3 totals 16 residues. Trimming took 0 bases from V and 1 from J; bases not matched to a gene: 4. The CDR3 here is CASSLEGGVGTDTQYF. CDR3 in DNA: TGTGCCAGCAGCTTAGAGGGGGGGGTGGGCACAGATACGCAGTATTTT.

This chain links TRBV9 with TRBJ2-3; perhaps TRBD2 as D (5 bases). The CDR3 spans 18 residues. Germline-derived CDR1 and CDR2 are SGDLS and YYNGEE. The germline V and J ends were trimmed by 0 bases and 0 bases, with 17 bases remaining between them. The CDR3 region has the DNA TGTGCCAGCAGCGTAGCCCTAACACAGCGGACTAGCACAGATACGCAGTATTTT. Its translation: CASSVALTQRTSTDTQYF.

This clonotype was found a few times. The CDR3 sequence: CSAWTGLGGSYEQYF. CDR3 DNA sequence: TGCAGTGCTTGGACCGGTCTTGGTGGCTCCTACGAGCAGTACTTC. The chain links TRBV20-1 to TRBJ2-7, with D unresolved. Trimming left V 5 bases short and J 0 bases short, with 17 bases between. From germline, CDR1 is DFQATT and CDR2 SNEGSKA (reference sequence). The CDR3 spans 15 residues.

This clonotype has only a few counts. CDR3: CASSPDYLQETQYF. The CDR3 coding sequence is TGTGCCAGCAGCCCGGACTACCTACAAGAGACCCAGTACTTC. The chain has TRBV7-9 and TRBJ2-5, with a tentative D call TRBD2 (6 bases). V dropped 5 bases and J dropped 2 bases, with 12 bases sitting between them. Looked up from germline, CDR1 is SEHNR and CDR2 is FQNEAQ (reference sequence). The CDR3 length is 14 residues.

This clonotype showed up just a few times. The chain recombines TRBV7-8 with TRBJ1-2; 7 bases agree with TRBD1. The CDR3 has 15 amino acids. Per the germline V gene, CDR1 is SGHVS and CDR2 is FQNEAQ. Trimming removed 2 bases from V and 4 bases from J; junction bases left unmatched: 7. Written as DNA, the CDR3 is TGTGCCAGCAGCTTAAAAGGGGGCATTCGCTATGGCTACACCTTC. Amino acids: CASSLKGGIRYGYTF.

The chain links TRBV5-1 to TRBJ2-2, with D perhaps matching TRBD1 or TRBD2 (5 bases each). Trimming shortened V by 0 bases and J by 4 bases, and 13 bases separated the two germline ends. There are 16 residues in the CDR3. CDR1 SGHRS and CDR2 YFSETQ come from the germline V gene. DNA of the CDR3: TGCGCCAGCAGCTTGGTTCAGGGTCGGGGCACCGGGGAGCTGTTTTTT. Its translation: CASSLVQGRGTGELFF.

The rearrangement links TRBV5-8 to TRBJ2-1; D is unclear. Germline V gene data show CDR1 as SGHTS and CDR2 as YDEGEE. The CDR3 runs 10 residues. The V gene lost 9 bases and the J gene lost 4 bases, with 5 bases spanning the gap. The CDR3 coding sequence is TGTGCCACCCAATACAATGAGCAGTTCTTC. As protein: CATQYNEQFF.